These T cell receptor beta chains were read from a single sample in a study of blood T cell repertoires in COVID-19. Some clones are missing from TCRdb's copy, which holds only in-frame ones; the method was immunoSEQ multiplex PCR. Among 200,000 to 250,000 clones, approximately 85% were seen once, and the ten largest hold 2.9%. Specimen: peripheral blood. These receptors all come from a man in his forties or fifties who had recovered from COVID-19. Each CDR3 is given with its conserved first and last residue. The D gene is left open where the match is weak. For some rows the clone size is stated as once, few or many, or as a class when expanded; others skip it.

CDR3 DNA,CDR3 protein,V gene,clone size,D gene,J gene
TGTGCCAGTAGTATGATTGACTACAGGGTTAATGGCTACACCTTC,CASSMIDYRVNGYTF,TRBV19,NA,NA,TRBJ1-2
TGTGCCAGCAGCATCCTACAGGGGACGCCTCGCGAGCAGTACTTC,CASSILQGTPREQYF,TRBV27,NA,TRBD1,TRBJ2-7
TGTGCCAGCATAGCTAGCGAAGCCTTCAATGAGCAGTTCTTC,CASIASEAFNEQFF,TRBV2,NA,NA,TRBJ2-1
TGCGCCAGCAGCCCACGGGGCTCGGGAGGAGAAGAGCAGTACTTC,CASSPRGSGGEEQYF,TRBV5-1,NA,TRBD2,TRBJ2-7
TGCGCCAGCAGCTTGGACCCCGCGGGACTAGTTGTAAACGAGCAGTACTTC,CASSLDPAGLVVNEQYF,TRBV5-1,NA,TRBD2,TRBJ2-7
TGTGCCAGCAGCCCTAATCAGGGGTATCAGCCCCAGCATTTT,CASSPNQGYQPQHF,TRBV11-2,NA,NA,TRBJ1-5
TGTGCCAGCAGTTACACAGGGACGAATTCACCCCTCCACTTT,CASSYTGTNSPLHF,TRBV6-5,few,NA,TRBJ1-6
TGTGCCAGCTCACCCCGGGGGGGGGTCGTTAGTAGTGAGCAGTTCTTC,CASSPRGGVVSSEQFF,TRBV18,NA,TRBD2,TRBJ2-1
TGTGCCAGCAGCACAGGACAGGGAAGCTCCTACAATGAGCAGTTCTTC,CASSTGQGSSYNEQFF,TRBV5-5,NA,TRBD1,TRBJ2-1
TGCGCCAGCAGCTTGTCAGGATTGAACACTGAAGCTTTCTTT,CASSLSGLNTEAFF,TRBV5-1,NA,NA,TRBJ1-1
TGTGCCAGCAGCTCAAAGAAAGCGACAGGGAATTTCGCCGGGGAGCTGTTTTTT,CASSSKKATGNFAGELFF,TRBV13,NA,TRBD1,TRBJ2-2
TGCGCCAGCAGTCAACCAGGGACAGCCAATGAAAAACTGTTTTTT,CASSQPGTANEKLFF,TRBV4-1,NA,TRBD1,TRBJ1-4
TGTGCTAGTGAACTGACAGGGCTTACTGAAGCTTTCTTT,CASELTGLTEAFF,TRBV12-5,few,TRBD1,TRBJ1-1
TGTGCCAGTATCCCTGAAGTAACCGGGACAGGGATCCCCGGGGAGCTGTTTTTT,CASIPEVTGTGIPGELFF,TRBV19,NA,TRBD1,TRBJ2-2
TGTGCCAGTTCGCTAGCGGGATTCTCGAACACCGGGGAGCTGTTTTTT,CASSLAGFSNTGELFF,TRBV19,NA,TRBD2,TRBJ2-2
TGTGCCAGCTCACCAGAGGGGAGGGATCAGCCCCAGCATTTT,CASSPEGRDQPQHF,TRBV18,NA,NA,TRBJ1-5
TGCGCCAGCAGTGAGGGACTAGCGGGGGACTCTGAGCAGTTCTTC,CASSEGLAGDSEQFF,TRBV10-1,NA,TRBD2,TRBJ2-1
TGCAGTGCTAGTAGGGGACTAGCGGGTTCTGTGGACGGCGTAGAAAACTACAATGAGCAGTTCTTC,CSASRGLAGSVDGVENYNEQFF,TRBV20-1,once,TRBD2,TRBJ2-1
TGTGCCAGCAGCTTACCCCGGGAAGGCAGGACCAAAAACATTCAGTACTTC,CASSLPREGRTKNIQYF,TRBV11-2,NA,NA,TRBJ2-4
TGTGCCAGTAGCGCACAGGGGGCAGCGGGGGCCAACGTCCTGACTTTC,CASSAQGAAGANVLTF,TRBV19,NA,TRBD1,TRBJ2-6
TGCAGCGTCGGCGGACAGGGGTTCTACAATGAGCAGTTCTTC,CSVGGQGFYNEQFF,TRBV29-1,few,TRBD1,TRBJ2-1
TGTGCCAGCAGTTTAGCGGCACCCTACGAGCAGTACTTC,CASSLAAPYEQYF,TRBV12-3/TRBV12-4,few,NA,TRBJ2-7
TGTGCCAGCTCACCGCGGTCAGGGGGCGTCGATACGCAGTATTTT,CASSPRSGGVDTQYF,TRBV18,few,TRBD1,TRBJ2-3
TGTGCCAGCAGCCCCTCTAGCGGGAGGGCCAGGGAGCAGTTCTTC,CASSPSSGRAREQFF,TRBV3-1/TRBV3-2,NA,TRBD2,TRBJ2-1
TGTGCCATCAGTGCAGGGTCGGATCAGCCCCAGCATTTT,CAISAGSDQPQHF,TRBV10-3,NA,NA,TRBJ1-5
TGTGCCAGTAATACCGGGACTTCCCTCGATGAGCAGTTCTTC,CASNTGTSLDEQFF,TRBV19,NA,NA,TRBJ2-1
TGCGCCAGCAGCCCTCTAGGAGGCGAGCAGTACTTC,CASSPLGGEQYF,TRBV5-1,NA,NA,TRBJ2-7
TGTGCCAGCAGACGTAGCGGGCGATCCTACAATGAGCAGTTCTTC,CASRRSGRSYNEQFF,TRBV27,NA,TRBD2,TRBJ2-1
TGTGCCAGCTCACCGCGGACAGGGAATGGCGCAAACACTGAAGCTTTCTTT,CASSPRTGNGANTEAFF,TRBV18,NA,TRBD1,TRBJ1-1
TGCGCCAGCAGCTCGGGACAGGGATACAATGAGCAGTTCTTC,CASSSGQGYNEQFF,TRBV5-1,NA,TRBD1,TRBJ2-1
TGTGCCAGTAGACCGAGGGGGTCCGGCTACGAGCAGTACTTC,CASRPRGSGYEQYF,TRBV19,NA,NA,TRBJ2-7
TGTGCCAGCAGCCAGGACAGGGTAGTTTATGATGAAAAACTGTTTTTT,CASSQDRVVYDEKLFF,TRBV28,NA,TRBD1,TRBJ1-4
TGCGCCAGCAGCTTAACAGCGGGAGGGGACGAGCAGTACTTC,CASSLTAGGDEQYF,TRBV5-1,NA,TRBD2,TRBJ2-7
TGTGCCAGCTCACCAAGGGGACTAGCGGGAGGGTACGAGCAGTACTTC,CASSPRGLAGGYEQYF,TRBV18,NA,TRBD2,TRBJ2-7
TGTGCCAGCAGGAGAGGCAGCCAAGAGACCCAGTACTTC,CASRRGSQETQYF,TRBV25-1,NA,NA,TRBJ2-5
TGCGCCAGCAGCCTAGCGGGAGGGCCCCCCAATGAGCAGTTCTTC,CASSLAGGPPNEQFF,TRBV4-1,NA,TRBD2,TRBJ2-1
TGTGCCAGCAGCCAAGATCTTCAGCCCCAGCATTTT,CASSQDLQPQHF,TRBV3-1/TRBV3-2,NA,NA,TRBJ1-5
TGTGCCACTCGTCTCCGGGAAAACACTGAAGCTTTCTTT,CATRLRENTEAFF,TRBV19,NA,NA,TRBJ1-1
TGTGCCACCAGTGGGGGTGGGACAGGGGCCCGCTGGGAGCAGTTCTTC,CATSGGGTGARWEQFF,TRBV24-1,NA,TRBD1,TRBJ2-1
TGCGCCAGCAGGTTTACTAGCGGCAGCACAGATACGCAGTATTTT,CASRFTSGSTDTQYF,TRBV4-1,NA,TRBD2,TRBJ2-3
TGTGCCAGCAGTTACTGGACAGCTTCCTCCTACGAGCAGTACTTC,CASSYWTASSYEQYF,TRBV6-5,NA,NA,TRBJ2-7
TGTGCCAGCAGTCTGGACAGGGTACGGGGCACAGATACGCAGTATTTT,CASSLDRVRGTDTQYF,TRBV6-2/TRBV6-3,NA,TRBD1,TRBJ2-3
TGTGCCAGCAGCTCGAGACTAGCGGGACAGTCCTACGAGCAGTACTTC,CASSSRLAGQSYEQYF,TRBV7-2,NA,TRBD2,TRBJ2-7